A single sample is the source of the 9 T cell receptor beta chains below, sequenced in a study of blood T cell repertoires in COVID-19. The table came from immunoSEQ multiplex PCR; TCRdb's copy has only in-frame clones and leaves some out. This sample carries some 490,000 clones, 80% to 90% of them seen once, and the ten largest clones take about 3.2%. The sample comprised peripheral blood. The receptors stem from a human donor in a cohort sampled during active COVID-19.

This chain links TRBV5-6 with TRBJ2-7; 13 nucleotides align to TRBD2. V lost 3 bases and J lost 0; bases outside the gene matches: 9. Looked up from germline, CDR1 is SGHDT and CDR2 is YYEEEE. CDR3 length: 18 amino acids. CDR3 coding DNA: TGTGCCAGCAGCTCATCCGGGACTAGCGGGACGCTCTCCTACGAGCAGTACTTC. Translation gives CASSSSGTSGTLSYEQYF.

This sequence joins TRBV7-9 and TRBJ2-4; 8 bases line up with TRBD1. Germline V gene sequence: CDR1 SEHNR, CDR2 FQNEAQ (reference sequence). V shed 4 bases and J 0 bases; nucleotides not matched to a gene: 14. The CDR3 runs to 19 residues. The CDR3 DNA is TGTGCCAGCAGCTCCTTAGGGCAGGGGGCCCTTCTAGCCAAAAACATTCAGTACTTC. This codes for CASSSLGQGALLAKNIQYF.

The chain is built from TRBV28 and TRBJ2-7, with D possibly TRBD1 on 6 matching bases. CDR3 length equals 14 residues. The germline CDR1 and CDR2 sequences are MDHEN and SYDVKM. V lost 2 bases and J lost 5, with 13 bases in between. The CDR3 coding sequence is TGTGCCAGCAGTTTACAGGCAGGGGACGACGAGCAGTACTTC. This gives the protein CASSLQAGDDEQYF.

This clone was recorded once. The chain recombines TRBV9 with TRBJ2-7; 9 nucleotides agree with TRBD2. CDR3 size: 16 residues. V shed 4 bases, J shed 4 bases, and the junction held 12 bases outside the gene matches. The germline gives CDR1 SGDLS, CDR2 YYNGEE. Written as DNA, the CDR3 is TGTGCCAGCAGCCCCTCAGCGGGAGGTGTGGGTTACGAGCAGTACTTC. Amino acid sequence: CASSPSAGGVGYEQYF.

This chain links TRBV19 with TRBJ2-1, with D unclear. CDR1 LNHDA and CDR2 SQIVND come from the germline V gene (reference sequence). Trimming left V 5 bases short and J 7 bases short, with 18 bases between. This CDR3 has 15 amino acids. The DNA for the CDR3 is TGTGCCAGTAGTCTCATAATGGGCCTTACAAATGAGCAGTTCTTC. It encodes CASSLIMGLTNEQFF.

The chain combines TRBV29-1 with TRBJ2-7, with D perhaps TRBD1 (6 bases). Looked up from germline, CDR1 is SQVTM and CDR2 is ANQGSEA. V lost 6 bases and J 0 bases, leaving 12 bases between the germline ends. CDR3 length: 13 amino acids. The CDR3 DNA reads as TGCAGCGTCCGCGTGACAGGCTCCTACGAGCAGTACTTC. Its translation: CSVRVTGSYEQYF.

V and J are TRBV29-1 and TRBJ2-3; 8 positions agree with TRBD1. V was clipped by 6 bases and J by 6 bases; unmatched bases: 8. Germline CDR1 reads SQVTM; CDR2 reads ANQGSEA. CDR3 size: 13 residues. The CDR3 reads CSVQGAVRDTQYF. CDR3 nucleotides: TGCAGCGTCCAGGGGGCAGTCAGGGATACGCAGTATTTT.

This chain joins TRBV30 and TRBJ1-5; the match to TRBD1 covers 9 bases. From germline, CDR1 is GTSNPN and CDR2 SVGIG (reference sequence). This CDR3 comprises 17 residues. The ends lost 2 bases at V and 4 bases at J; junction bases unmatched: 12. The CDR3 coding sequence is TGTGCCTGGAGTCCTACCGACAGGGGGATAAGAAATCAGCCCCAGCATTTT. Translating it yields CAWSPTDRGIRNQPQHF.

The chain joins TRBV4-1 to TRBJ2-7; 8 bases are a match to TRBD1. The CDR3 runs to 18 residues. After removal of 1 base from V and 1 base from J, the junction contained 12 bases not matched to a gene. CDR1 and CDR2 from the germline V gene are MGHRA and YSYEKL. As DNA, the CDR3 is TGCGCCAGCAGCCAAGGCGACGGAAGGACAGGGATGTCCTACGAGCAGTACTTC. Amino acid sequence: CASSQGDGRTGMSYEQYF.